The table lists the clone carrying this T cell receptor (beta chain) with many counts. Its matching antigen is unknown. This CDR3 spans 14 amino acids. V was trimmed by 4 bases and J by 0 bases, leaving 6 bases between them. Germline V gene lookup returns CDR1 LGHDT and CDR2 YNNKEL (reference sequence). Amplified regions were TCR beta CDR3 sequences from RNA transcripts. The primer set for the first-round RT-PCR of the TCR CDR3 was HTBI. One entry per CDR3 protein results from TCRdb running MiXCR on the multiplex PCR reads. The repertoire consists of 300,000 to 450,000 distinct CDR3 sequences, with roughly 15% occurring once and the leading ten covering about 20%. This sample was included in a study of T cells in Graves' hyperthyroidism and ophthalmopathy. Study-wide results and limits: Stable hyperthyroidism was separated from ophthalmopathy by a model based on 13 V-J features.

Sequencing was performed on blood. The sequence derives from a woman in her 30s with Graves' ophthalmopathy. This chain connects TRBV3-1 to TRBJ1-4; D remains unclear. CDR3 DNA: TGTGCCAGCAGCCTGCGTACAACTAATGAAAAACTGTTTTTT. It encodes CASSLRTTNEKLFF.